The subject of this entry is one TCR beta chain. This clonotype has just a few counts. The clone's antigen remains unknown. There are no base qualities to consult, and no much larger clone falls within one base. The treatment or condition label of this sample denotes: roughly 11-day PBMC culture with coronavirus spike peptide pools or control peptides (ViraFEST assay). The ViraFEST assay was used in the study, in which antigen-specific T cells were expanded with peptide pools and expanded clonotypes were subsequently identified by TCR sequencing. The positive SARS-CoV-2 PCR tests of the convalescent patients were dated from March to December 2020, before the Alpha, Beta and Delta variants emerged in the United States. Each well held some 2 million PBMCs cultured in IMDM containing about 5% human AB serum and approximately 9.4 IU/ml IL-2, with 9 to 10 ug/ml peptide pools added. Half of the culture medium was replaced with fresh IL-2-containing medium on days 3 and 7. After around 10 days of culture, CD4+ T cells were isolated by negative selection with the EasySep CD4+ T cell isolation kit. Ficoll-Paque Plus gradient centrifugation was used to isolate PBMCs from whole blood, and the isolated PBMCs were then either used fresh or cryopreserved at -140C. Each culture condition was generally run in triplicate wells.

This specimen belongs to a study of vaccination and CD4 T cells after COVID-19 (dated 2022 in TCRdb). Turning to the overall study: Every convalescent patient had a positive nasal swab PCR test for SARS-CoV-2, with mild disease in 9 or 10 patients and severe disease in one. The convalescent cohort comprised six males and four females, including two Hispanic individuals, seven Caucasians, two Asians and one multiracial person. Post-COVID blood samples were collected from convalescent patients a median of roughly 100 days after diagnosis, with a range of about 35 to 180 days. In roughly 11 COVID-19 convalescent patients and a handful of infection-naive healthy vaccine recipients, the spike-specific CD4+ TCR repertoire before mRNA vaccination was compared with the repertoire after mRNA vaccination. Overlapping spike peptide pools from SARS-CoV-2 and from the common cold coronaviruses HCoV-NL63, HCoV-OC43 and HCoV-229E were used as culture stimuli. Post-vaccine blood samples were taken a median of around 68 days after the second vaccine dose, with a range of roughly 14 to 241 days. Control cultures used a CEFX viral epitope pool as positive control, an HIV-1 Nef peptide pool as negative control, or no peptide. Each participant got two doses of either the Pfizer-BioNTech BNT162b2 vaccine (n=8) or the Moderna mRNA-1273 vaccine (n=2).

Findings and caveats that apply to the study as a whole: Among convalescent patients, a median about 86% of the SARS-CoV-2-reactive clones seen after vaccination appeared only after vaccination, which suggests priming specific to the vaccine. Although the median number of SARS-CoV-2-reactive clonotypes went up from 21 after infection to 38 after vaccination, the increase was not significant. Relatively few convalescent patients were included in the study, and early timepoints after natural infection were not analyzed. In convalescent patients, nearly all vaccine-specific clones (304 of 307) were found to be mono-reactive for SARS-CoV-2 spike rather than cross-reactive with common cold coronaviruses.

To prepare the library, PCR was applied. TCR sequencing of DNA from cultured CD4+ T cells used the Oncomine TCR Beta short-read assay at the Johns Hopkins FTIC core. Genomic DNA was extracted from the cultured CD4+ T cells with the QIAamp micro DNA kit. The Oncomine TCR Beta libraries from cultured CD4+ T cells were pooled using unique dual indexes and then sequenced on an Illumina iSeq 100. The paper's data handling went like this. Non-productive sequences were filtered out, and CDR3s that did not start with C, did not end with F or W, or were shorter than 7 amino acids were discarded. Antigen-specific clonotypes were identified using the MANAFEST web application through comparison of peptide-stimulated wells with reference and other culture wells. An FDR below 0.05, an odds ratio above 5, and a productive frequency above 0.1% in at least two of three replicate wells were required for clones to be considered positive. A clonotype was classed as cross-reactive if the clonotype showed significant expansion both in SARS-CoV-2 spike wells and in at least one common cold coronavirus spike condition. Similarity between CDR3 sequences was evaluated in R version 3.6.1 using Levenshtein distances (stringdist) and unrooted phylogenetic trees (ape). The public sequencing data were trimmed at Q25 with fastp and processed into clonotypes with MiXCR by TCRdb, which kept only in-frame beta chains. Rows with a matching CDR3 protein are joined into one entry that keeps the most common DNA and genes. What appears here as the V and J calls and clone size reflects TCRdb's work, not the paper's. The sample includes some 14,000 distinct CDR3 sequences, with about 21% observed a single time. Clones ranked in the top ten supply roughly 15% of the sample.

For CDR1 and CDR2, the germline V gene lists SQVTM and ANQGSEA. The CDR3, from cysteine to phenylalanine, totals 11 residues. The CDR3 DNA has 33 bases and is translated from base 1. V gives up 4 bases and J gives up 3 bases, and the segment between their germline ends measures 4 bases. This receptor was taken from a human donor with COVID-19. Sample: cultured CD4+ T cells from blood. The rearranged chain carries TRBV29-1 and TRBJ2-1; too little of a D gene remains to name it. The CDR3 protein is CSVGSYNEQFF. The DNA is as follows: TGCAGCGTTGGGAGCTACAATGAGCAGTTCTTC.